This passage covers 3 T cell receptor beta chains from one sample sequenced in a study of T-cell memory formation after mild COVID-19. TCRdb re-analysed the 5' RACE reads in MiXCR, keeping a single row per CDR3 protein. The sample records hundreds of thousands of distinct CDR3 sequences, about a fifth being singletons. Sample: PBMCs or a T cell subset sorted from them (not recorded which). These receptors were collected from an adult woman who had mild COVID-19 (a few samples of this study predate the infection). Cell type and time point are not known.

The CDR3 DNA reads TGTGCCAGCAGGCCTACAGGGGCGACTTTAGGCTACACCTTC. Translated: CASRPTGATLGYTF. The V gene is TRBV6-6, the J gene TRBJ1-2, with TRBD1 matching over 7 bases. The CDR3 is made up of 14 amino acids. After removal of 6 bases from V and 8 bases from J, the junction contained 12 bases not matched to a gene. Germline V CDR1 and CDR2: MNHNY, SVGAGI (reference sequence).

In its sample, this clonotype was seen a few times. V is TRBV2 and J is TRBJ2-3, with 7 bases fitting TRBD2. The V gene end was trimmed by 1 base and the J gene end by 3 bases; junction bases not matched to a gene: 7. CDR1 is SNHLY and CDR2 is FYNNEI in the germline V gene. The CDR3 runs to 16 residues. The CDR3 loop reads CASSEESGVGTDTQYF. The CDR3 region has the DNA TGTGCCAGCAGTGAAGAGAGCGGGGTAGGAACAGATACGCAGTATTTT.

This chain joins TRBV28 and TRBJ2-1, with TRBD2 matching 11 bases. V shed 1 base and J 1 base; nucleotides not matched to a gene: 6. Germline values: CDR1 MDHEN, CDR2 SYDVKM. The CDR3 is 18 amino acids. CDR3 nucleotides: TGTGCCAGCAGTTTATTAGCGGGGGGGCCCGGATCCTACAATGAGCAGTTCTTC. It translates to CASSLLAGGPGSYNEQFF. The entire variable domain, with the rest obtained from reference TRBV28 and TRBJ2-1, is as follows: DVKVTQSSRYLVKRTGEKVFLECVQDMDHENMFWYRQDPGLGLRLIYFSYDVKMKEKGDIPEGYSVSREKKERFSLILESASTNQTSMYLCASSLLAGGPGSYNEQFFGPGTRLTVL.